A selection of T cell receptor beta chains follows, all from one sample in a study of regulatory T cells in long-lasting Graves disease. TCRdb processed the multiplex PCR reads anew with MiXCR; each CDR3 protein has one entry. This table holds 250,000 to 400,000 distinct CDR3 sequences, 15% to 20% found once. Specimen: peripheral blood mononuclear cells (PBMCs), collected at new diagnosis, from a patient treated with antithyroid drugs. These receptors were collected from a female donor with Graves disease. Each CDR3 is given with its conserved first and last residue. The order of the fields is CDR3 DNA, CDR3 protein, D gene, V gene, clone size, J gene. D genes are given only for firm matches. Not all rows give a size; the values are once, few, many and, for expanded clones, a class.

CDR3nt: TGTGCCAGCAGCCCTTTAGCGGGAGGAGCCTACGAGCAGTTCTTC; CDR3aa: CASSPLAGGAYEQFF; d_gene: TRBD2; v_gene: TRBV14; abundance: .; j_gene: TRBJ2-1
CDR3nt: TGTGCCAGCAGCTTTAGGGACAGGGCGAGGGGTGAAGCTTTCTTT; CDR3aa: CASSFRDRARGEAFF; d_gene: TRBD1; v_gene: TRBV5-4; abundance: many; j_gene: TRBJ1-1
CDR3nt: TGTGCCACCAGTGATTTCGGCAATGAGCAGTTCTTC; CDR3aa: CATSDFGNEQFF; d_gene: .; v_gene: TRBV24-1; abundance: many; j_gene: TRBJ2-1
CDR3nt: TGTGCCAGCAGGGGGCCGGGACTAGCGGACTCCTACGAGCAGTACTTC; CDR3aa: CASRGPGLADSYEQYF; d_gene: TRBD2; v_gene: TRBV2; abundance: many; j_gene: TRBJ2-7
CDR3nt: TGTGCCAGCAAAGGACAGGGGTCTTACAATGAGCAGTTCTTC; CDR3aa: CASKGQGSYNEQFF; d_gene: TRBD1; v_gene: TRBV28; abundance: .; j_gene: TRBJ2-1
CDR3nt: TGTGCCAGCACCGACACTAACTATGGCTACACCTTC; CDR3aa: CASTDTNYGYTF; d_gene: .; v_gene: TRBV11-3; abundance: .; j_gene: TRBJ1-2
CDR3nt: TGCGCCAGCAGCCACAGTGCCCATAATTCACCCCTCCACTTT; CDR3aa: CASSHSAHNSPLHF; d_gene: .; v_gene: TRBV5-1; abundance: many; j_gene: TRBJ1-6
CDR3nt: TGCAGTGCTAGGGGGGGAGGGAACACTGAAGCTTTCTTT; CDR3aa: CSARGGGNTEAFF; d_gene: .; v_gene: TRBV20-1; abundance: .; j_gene: TRBJ1-1
CDR3nt: TGTGCCAGCAGTTCTATACGGGAGAGCTCCTACAATGAGCAGTTCTTC; CDR3aa: CASSSIRESSYNEQFF; d_gene: .; v_gene: TRBV6-2/TRBV6-3; abundance: many; j_gene: TRBJ2-1
CDR3nt: TGTGCCAGCAGCTCCTCAGACTATTACAATGAGCAGTTCTTC; CDR3aa: CASSSSDYYNEQFF; d_gene: .; v_gene: TRBV11-3; abundance: .; j_gene: TRBJ2-1
CDR3nt: TGTGCCAGCAGCTTGGCGAGTGGGCGGGAGCAGTTCTTC; CDR3aa: CASSLASGREQFF; d_gene: .; v_gene: TRBV5-6; abundance: .; j_gene: TRBJ2-1
CDR3nt: TGTGCCAGCAGCCCCAGCCCCACAACTAATGAAAAACTGTTTTTT; CDR3aa: CASSPSPTTNEKLFF; d_gene: .; v_gene: TRBV7-9; abundance: many; j_gene: TRBJ1-4
CDR3nt: TGTGCCAGCACCTCCTGGGGGGCTCCGAAGCCCCAGCATTTT; CDR3aa: CASTSWGAPKPQHF; d_gene: .; v_gene: TRBV12-3/TRBV12-4; abundance: many; j_gene: TRBJ1-5
CDR3nt: TGTGCCAGCAGTTTATCGGCCAGTCAAGAGACCCAGTACTTC; CDR3aa: CASSLSASQETQYF; d_gene: .; v_gene: TRBV27; abundance: many; j_gene: TRBJ2-5
CDR3nt: TGTGCCAGCAGCCAAGAGGTGCGGGGACAGGGCCCCTACGAGCAGTACTTC; CDR3aa: CASSQEVRGQGPYEQYF; d_gene: TRBD1; v_gene: TRBV4-2; abundance: many; j_gene: TRBJ2-7
CDR3nt: TGTGCCAGCAGTTACTCGAGAACCTACGAGCAGTACTTC; CDR3aa: CASSYSRTYEQYF; d_gene: .; v_gene: TRBV6-6; abundance: few; j_gene: TRBJ2-7
CDR3nt: TGTGCCAGCAGCGTAGTTCCAGGGGGCATGAACACTGAAGCTTTCTTT; CDR3aa: CASSVVPGGMNTEAFF; d_gene: TRBD1; v_gene: TRBV9; abundance: many; j_gene: TRBJ1-1
CDR3nt: TGTGCCAGCAGTGTGACTAGCGGGTCTCGAGGAGATACGCAGTATTTT; CDR3aa: CASSVTSGSRGDTQYF; d_gene: TRBD2; v_gene: TRBV2; abundance: once; j_gene: TRBJ2-3
CDR3nt: TGTGCCAGCTCACCACAGAACGGGGTTGAAGCTTTCTTT; CDR3aa: CASSPQNGVEAFF; d_gene: .; v_gene: TRBV18; abundance: few; j_gene: TRBJ1-1
CDR3nt: TGTGCCAGCAGCGTTATCACAGGGGATACGCAGTATTTT; CDR3aa: CASSVITGDTQYF; d_gene: .; v_gene: TRBV12-3/TRBV12-4; abundance: many; j_gene: TRBJ2-3
CDR3nt: TGTGCCAGCAGTTGGAGGCGGCCCCTCTACGAGCAGTACTTC; CDR3aa: CASSWRRPLYEQYF; d_gene: .; v_gene: TRBV28; abundance: many; j_gene: TRBJ2-7
CDR3nt: TGCAGTGCTAGAGAGGGGGACCCCACAGATACGCAGTATTTT; CDR3aa: CSAREGDPTDTQYF; d_gene: .; v_gene: TRBV20-1; abundance: many; j_gene: TRBJ2-3
CDR3nt: TGCGCCAGCAGTCGCTCCGGTGCTAGCGGGAACACAGATACGCAGTATTTT; CDR3aa: CASSRSGASGNTDTQYF; d_gene: TRBD2; v_gene: TRBV10-1; abundance: few; j_gene: TRBJ2-3
CDR3nt: TGTGCCAGCAGCCCACAAGAGGGGGGAACTAGCTCCTACGAGCAGTACTTC; CDR3aa: CASSPQEGGTSSYEQYF; d_gene: .; v_gene: TRBV9; abundance: many; j_gene: TRBJ2-7